Listed below are T cell receptor beta chains from one sample, sequenced in a study of patients and donors after allogeneic stem cell transplantation. TCRdb re-called the RT-PCR reads through MiXCR, storing one row per CDR3 protein. The sample contains over 150,000 distinct CDR3 sequences, 30% of which appear only once. The sample consisted of blood, either unsorted or a sorted T cell fraction (not recorded which). The receptors here all came from a human donor who was either an allogeneic HSCT recipient or a stem cell or donor lymphocyte infusion donor (not recorded which). It is not recorded whose cells these are; they may come from a transplant donor. Each CDR3 is given with its conserved first and last residue. The order of the fields is clone size, V gene, CDR3 length, J gene, D gene, CDR3 DNA, CDR3 protein. D genes are given only for firm matches. The size field is filled for only some rows; it gives once, few, many or a size class.

few	TRBV6-2/TRBV6-3	17	TRBJ2-1	TRBD2	TGTGCCAGCAGTTACGGTGCTCTAGCGGGAGCTTACAATGAGCAGTTCTTC	CASSYGALAGAYNEQFF
NA	TRBV15	16	TRBJ2-1	TRBD2	TGTGCCACCAGCATTTCCTTGGGACTAGCGGTCAATGAGCAGTTCTTC	CATSISLGLAVNEQFF
once	TRBV18	13	TRBJ2-7	NA	TGTGCCAGCTCACCACCGTCCCAGTACGAGCAGTACTTC	CASSPPSQYEQYF
few	TRBV2	14	TRBJ1-2	NA	TGTGCCAGCATGACAGCTTTGGGTGACTATGGCTACACCTTC	CASMTALGDYGYTF
NA	TRBV12-3/TRBV12-4	16	TRBJ2-1	TRBD2	TGTGCCAGCCGGTCCGGGACTAGCGGGACGTACAATGAGCAGTTCTTC	CASRSGTSGTYNEQFF
NA	TRBV4-3	16	TRBJ2-1	TRBD2	TGCGCCAGCAGCCAATACGGGACTAGCGGATACAATGAGCATTTCTTC	CASSQYGTSGYNEHFF
NA	TRBV20-1	15	TRBJ2-1	NA	TGCAGTGCTACTCTTCTCGGGAATCTATACAATGAGCAGTTCTTC	CSATLLGNLYNEQFF
NA	TRBV27	15	TRBJ2-5	TRBD2	TGTGCCAGCAGCCCCGGGGGGAGAGGTCAAGAGACCCAGTACTTC	CASSPGGRGQETQYF
few	TRBV7-2	15	TRBJ1-5	NA	TGTGCCAGCAGCTTAGACGGGGCAGACTATCAGCCCCAGCATTTT	CASSLDGADYQPQHF
NA	TRBV5-6	13	TRBJ2-5	NA	TGTGCCAGCAGCGTAGGAAGAGGCGAGACCCAGTACTTC	CASSVGRGETQYF
NA	TRBV13	15	TRBJ2-1	TRBD2	TGTGCCAGCAGCTTAGTAGCGGGAGTCTACAATGAGCAGTTCTTC	CASSLVAGVYNEQFF
few	TRBV4-3	18	TRBJ1-3	NA	TGCGCCAGCAGCCAAGTGCCAGCCTCACTAATCTCTGGAAACACCATATATTTT	CASSQVPASLISGNTIYF
NA	TRBV20-1	11	TRBJ2-3	NA	TGCAGTGCGCCATACCCAGATACGCAGTATTTT	CSAPYPDTQYF
few	TRBV15	14	TRBJ1-6	NA	TGTGCCACCAGCAGAGGGGACGTGAATTCACCCCTCCACTTT	CATSRGDVNSPLHF
few	TRBV9	16	TRBJ2-5	NA	TGTGCCAGCAGCGTAGCTGCGACCCCCGGATCGGAGACCCAGTACTTC	CASSVAATPGSETQYF
few	TRBV20-1	15	TRBJ2-3	TRBD2	TGCAGTGCTCCGAGCGGGAGCGCTAGCACAGATACGCAGTATTTT	CSAPSGSASTDTQYF
NA	TRBV12-3/TRBV12-4	16	TRBJ1-3	NA	TGTGCCAGCAGTTTTTCCTGGGTCGACTCTGGAAACACCATATATTTT	CASSFSWVDSGNTIYF
NA	TRBV5-1	15	TRBJ2-7	NA	TGCGCCAGCAGCTTGGAGGTCTACCGCTCCTACGAGCAGTACTTC	CASSLEVYRSYEQYF
few	TRBV12-3/TRBV12-4	14	TRBJ1-5	NA	TGTGCCAGCAGTTTAGTCTCTTTGGATCAGCCCCAGCATTTT	CASSLVSLDQPQHF
NA	TRBV15	17	TRBJ2-3	NA	TGTGCCACCAGTCCTGCCAGGGTAAAGTTTAAGGGAGATACGCAGTATTTT	CATSPARVKFKGDTQYF
many	TRBV20-1	12	TRBJ1-2	NA	TGCAGTGCTAGTCCCGCTAACTATGGCTACACCTTC	CSASPANYGYTF
NA	TRBV5-1	13	TRBJ2-7	TRBD1	TGCGCCAGCAGCATGACAGGGGGGTACGAGCAGTACTTC	CASSMTGGYEQYF
NA	TRBV4-3	14	TRBJ2-5	NA	TGCGCCAGCAGCCAGGGGCCTACGAAAGAGACCCAGTACTTC	CASSQGPTKETQYF
few	TRBV29-1	16	TRBJ2-6	TRBD1	TGCAGCGTTGGGACAGGGACCGCCTCTGGGGCCAACGTCCTGACTTTC	CSVGTGTASGANVLTF
few	TRBV11-1	15	TRBJ2-2	NA	TGTGCCAGCAGCTGGGGGGCATCGAACACCGGGGAGCTGTTTTTT	CASSWGASNTGELFF
few	TRBV7-8	14	TRBJ1-3	TRBD1	TGTGCCAGCAGAGGACAGGGGAGCGGAAACACCATATATTTT	CASRGQGSGNTIYF
NA	TRBV6-2/TRBV6-3	13	TRBJ2-1	NA	TGTGCCACCGACAGAGCTTCCTACAATGAGCAGTTCTTC	CATDRASYNEQFF
NA	TRBV4-2	18	TRBJ2-4	NA	TGTGCCAGCAGCCAAGATCCATTGACTATCCTAGCCAAAAACATTCAGTACTTC	CASSQDPLTILAKNIQYF
NA	TRBV12-3/TRBV12-4	13	TRBJ1-2	TRBD1	TGTGCCAGCAGCTCGACAGGGGCCTATGGCTACACCTTC	CASSSTGAYGYTF
few	TRBV5-1	14	TRBJ1-3	NA	TGCGCCAGCAGCTCGGACATTTCTGGAAACACCACATATTTT	CASSSDISGNTTYF
few	TRBV27	14	TRBJ1-5	NA	TGTGCCAGCAGTTTATGGGGGGGAGGTCAGCCCCAGCATTTT	CASSLWGGGQPQHF
NA	TRBV2	13	TRBJ2-7	NA	TGTGCCAGCAGTGCGGGATTCTCCTACGAGCAGTACTTC	CASSAGFSYEQYF
NA	TRBV4-1	16	TRBJ2-7	TRBD1	TGCGCCAGCAGCCGATCTAGGGGGACAGGGGGCCTCGAGCAGTACTTC	CASSRSRGTGGLEQYF
NA	TRBV12-3/TRBV12-4	12	TRBJ2-4	NA	TGTGCCAGCAGCATAATCCAGGACATTCAGTACTTC	CASSIIQDIQYF
NA	TRBV20-1	13	TRBJ2-7	NA	TGCAGTGCGGACTACGGGACAGCCTACGAGCAGTACTTC	CSADYGTAYEQYF
NA	TRBV11-2	15	TRBJ2-3	TRBD2	TGTGCCAGCAGCAGGGGACTAGCTTCCACAGATACGCAGTATTTT	CASSRGLASTDTQYF
NA	TRBV7-7	14	TRBJ2-2	TRBD1	TGTGCTAGCAGCCCCGACAGGGGGTCCGGGGAGCTGTTTTTT	CASSPDRGSGELFF
NA	TRBV12-3/TRBV12-4	16	TRBJ2-1	NA	TGTGCCAGCCAATCATCGGGCGCCGAGGGCTACAATGAGCAGTTCTTC	CASQSSGAEGYNEQFF
NA	TRBV9	16	TRBJ2-7	TRBD2	TGTGCCAGCAGCGTAGGCTTGGGAGCGGGAAACTACGAGCAGTACTTC	CASSVGLGAGNYEQYF
NA	TRBV3-1	14	TRBJ1-5	NA	TGTGCCAGCAGCCCTCGTTCGGGCAATCAGCCCCAGCATTTT	CASSPRSGNQPQHF
NA	TRBV7-2	14	TRBJ2-4	NA	TGTGCCAGCAGCGTAGTGGGGGGCGCGGACATTCAGTACTTC	CASSVVGGADIQYF
NA	TRBV5-6	15	TRBJ1-3	NA	TGTGCCAGCAGCTTGAAGGTTAGCTCTGGAAACACCATATATTTT	CASSLKVSSGNTIYF
NA	TRBV11-3	16	TRBJ2-2	TRBD2	TGTGCCAGCAGCTTAGGGTGGCTAGCGGGCACCGGGGAGCTGTTTTTT	CASSLGWLAGTGELFF
NA	TRBV4-1	16	TRBJ2-1	TRBD2	TGCGCCAGCAGCCAGCCCACTAGCGGGAGGGGGAATGAGCAGTTCTTC	CASSQPTSGRGNEQFF
NA	TRBV12-3/TRBV12-4	15	TRBJ2-5	TRBD2	TGTGCCAGCAGTTTGCTAGCGGGAGTTGGAGAGACCCAGTACTTC	CASSLLAGVGETQYF
NA	TRBV4-1	13	TRBJ2-7	NA	TGCGCCAGCAGCACCCGACAGTCCTACGAGCAGTACTTC	CASSTRQSYEQYF
NA	TRBV7-8	14	TRBJ2-1	NA	TGTGCCAGCAGCTTAGGGACGGCCTTCGATGAGCAGTTCTTC	CASSLGTAFDEQFF
NA	TRBV7-9	14	TRBJ1-1	NA	TGTGCCAGCTGCCATCCGAGGAGGGACACTGAAGCTTTCTTT	CASCHPRRDTEAFF